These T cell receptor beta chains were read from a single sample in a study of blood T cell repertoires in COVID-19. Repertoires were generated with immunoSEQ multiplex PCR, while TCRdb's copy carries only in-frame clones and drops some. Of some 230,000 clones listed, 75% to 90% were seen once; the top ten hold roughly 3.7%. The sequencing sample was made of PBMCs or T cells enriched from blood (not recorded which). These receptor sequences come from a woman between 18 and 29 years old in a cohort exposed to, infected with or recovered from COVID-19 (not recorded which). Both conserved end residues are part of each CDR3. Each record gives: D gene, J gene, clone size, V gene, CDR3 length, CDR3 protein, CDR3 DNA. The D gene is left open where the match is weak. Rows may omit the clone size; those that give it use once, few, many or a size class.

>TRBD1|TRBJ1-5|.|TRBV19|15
CASSKGQGDNQPQHF
TGTGCCAGTAGTAAGGGACAGGGGGACAATCAGCCCCAGCATTTT
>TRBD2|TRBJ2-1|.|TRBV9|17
CASSVTFTSGGASEQFF
TGTGCCAGCAGCGTAACTTTTACTAGCGGGGGCGCCAGCGAGCAGTTCTTC
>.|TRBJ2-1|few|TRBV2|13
CASSEASAHEQFF
TGTGCCAGCAGTGAAGCAAGCGCCCATGAGCAGTTCTTC
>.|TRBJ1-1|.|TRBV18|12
CASTGGNTEAFF
TGTGCCAGCACCGGGGGGAACACTGAAGCTTTCTTT
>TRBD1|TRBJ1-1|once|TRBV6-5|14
CASSLNRDREEAFF
TGTGCCAGCAGCCTTAACCGGGACAGGGAAGAAGCTTTCTTT
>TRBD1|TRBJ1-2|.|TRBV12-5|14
CASGLVGQGHGYTF
TGTGCTAGTGGTTTGGTCGGACAGGGGCATGGCTACACCTTC
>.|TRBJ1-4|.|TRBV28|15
CATRGTAATNEKLFF
TGTGCCACCCGGGGGACGGCAGCAACTAATGAAAAACTGTTTTTT
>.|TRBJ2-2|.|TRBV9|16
CASSSRSLRDTGELFF
TGTGCCAGCAGCTCGCGGAGTCTCAGGGACACCGGGGAGCTGTTTTTT
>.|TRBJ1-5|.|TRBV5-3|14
CARSLDNLNQPQHF
TGTGCCAGAAGCTTAGATAACCTAAATCAGCCCCAGCATTTT
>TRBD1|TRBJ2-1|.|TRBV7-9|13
CASSRQGIPEQFF
TGTGCCAGCAGCCGACAGGGAATTCCTGAGCAGTTCTTC
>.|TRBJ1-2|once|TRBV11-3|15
CASSLSAGDEYGYTF
TGTGCCAGCAGCTTATCCGCAGGGGACGAATATGGCTACACCTTC
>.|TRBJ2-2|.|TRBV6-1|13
CASSKTSYGELFF
TGTGCCAGCAGTAAGACTTCTTACGGGGAGCTGTTTTTT
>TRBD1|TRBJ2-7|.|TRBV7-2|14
CASKADRFSYEQYF
TGTGCCAGCAAGGCGGACAGGTTCTCCTACGAGCAGTACTTC
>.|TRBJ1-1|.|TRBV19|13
CASLYPGATEAFF
TGTGCCAGCCTCTACCCGGGAGCCACTGAAGCTTTCTTT
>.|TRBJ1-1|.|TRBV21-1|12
CASSADGPEAFF
TGTGCCAGCAGCGCCGATGGGCCTGAAGCTTTCTTT
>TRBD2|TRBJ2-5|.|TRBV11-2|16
CASSLSPAGGGETQYF
TGTGCCAGCAGCTTATCCCCCGCGGGGGGTGGGGAGACCCAGTACTTC
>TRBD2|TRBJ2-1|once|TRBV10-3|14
CAISLGREGNEQFF
TGTGCCATCAGCCTGGGGAGGGAGGGGAATGAGCAGTTCTTC
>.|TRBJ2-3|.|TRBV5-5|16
CASSPLIPTSTDTQYF
TGTGCCAGCAGCCCCTTGATACCTACTAGCACAGATACGCAGTATTTT
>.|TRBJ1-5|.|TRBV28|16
CASSPRDFNSNQPQHF
TGTGCCAGCAGTCCCAGGGACTTCAATAGCAATCAGCCCCAGCATTTT
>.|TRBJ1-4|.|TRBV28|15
CASSTNGKGEEKLFF
TGTGCCAGCAGCACCAACGGGAAGGGAGAGGAAAAACTGTTTTTT
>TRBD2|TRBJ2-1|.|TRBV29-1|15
CSVRSGRDSYNEQFF
TGCAGCGTAAGAAGCGGGAGGGATTCCTACAATGAGCAGTTCTTC
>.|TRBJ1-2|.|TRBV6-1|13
CASSERTSDGYTF
TGTGCCAGCAGTGAAAGAACTTCTGATGGCTACACCTTC
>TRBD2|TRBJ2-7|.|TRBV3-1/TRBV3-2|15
CASSLRAGGPNEQYF
TGTGCCAGCAGCCTTAGAGCGGGAGGGCCCAACGAGCAGTACTTC
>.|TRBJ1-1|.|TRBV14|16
CASSQEPGGVNTEAFF
TGTGCCAGCAGCCAGGAGCCGGGAGGGGTGAACACTGAAGCTTTCTTT
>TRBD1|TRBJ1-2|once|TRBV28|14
CASSETGQYYGYTF
TGTGCCAGCAGTGAAACGGGACAGTACTATGGCTACACCTTC